The sequence of this T cell receptor (beta chain) was determined in a study of cytomegalovirus exposure and HLA in healthy donors. The wider study: Researchers previously reported finding roughly 120 million unique TCR beta sequences from 170 million or so T cells.

Study-wide points: Sequencing likely generated an artifact that appeared as a cluster of highly shared sequence variants. Generally TCR sequences proved uncommon, though certain public TCRs appeared in numerous donors. The study had only CMV serostatus as immune exposure information.

Trimming removed 3 bases from V and 0 bases from J, with 13 bases in between. Germline lookup yields CDR1 SGDLS and CDR2 YYNGEE. The CDR3 extends over 16 amino acids. To note about this clone: The antigen remains unidentified.

PCR amplification relied on 60 Vbeta primers (plus 13 Jbeta primers). Produced via immunoSEQ multiplex PCR; TCRdb's table is partial and in-frame only. The sample lists around 150,000 clones, roughly 82% occurring once. The receptor was derived from a woman aged 50 to 60 in good health and CMV-seropositive. This chain uses TRBV9 with TRBJ1-3; D possibly corresponds to TRBD1 (5 bases). The sequenced sample consisted of PBMCs. CDR3: CASSDPGLLSGNTIYF. The CDR3 coding sequence is TGTGCCAGCAGCGACCCGGGACTTCTCTCTGGAAACACCATATATTTT. Full variable domain (outside the CDR3, taken from reference TRBV9 and TRBJ1-3): DSGVTQTPKHLITATGQRVTLRCSPRSGDLSVYWYQQSLDQGLQFLIQYYNGEERAKGNILERFSAQQFPDLHSELNLSSLELGDSALYFCASSDPGLLSGNTIYFGEGSWLTVV.